This T cell receptor beta chain appears in the sequencing data of a study of T cells in Graves' hyperthyroidism and ophthalmopathy. Study-level background: Peripheral blood was drawn at first diagnosis, prior to all treatment. General study results and limits: Using 13 V-J features, a model discriminated ophthalmopathy from stable hyperthyroidism. Most clonotypes that expanded in the thyroid above 0.001 also showed up in blood.

On the basis of clinical symptoms, serum thyroxine and TRAb, thyroid ultrasound and orbital computed tomography, diagnoses were made. A note on this clonotype: Its target is not known.

The V gene's germline CDR1 is LGHDT and CDR2 YNNKEL (reference sequence). The CDR3 extends over 15 amino acids. V lost 4 bases, J lost 3 bases, and 13 bases lay in between. Amplified regions were TCR beta CDR3 sequences from RNA transcripts. The HTBI primer set was used in a first-round RT-PCR of the TCR CDR3. Using its own MiXCR run on the multiplex PCR reads, TCRdb lists one record per CDR3 protein. The table includes under 800,000 distinct CDR3 sequences, 12% to 15% detected once. The V and J genes are TRBV3-1 and TRBJ2-1; D is perhaps TRBD2 (6 bases). The sequenced sample consisted of blood. The sequence derives from a young woman with Graves' hyperthyroidism. CDR3: CASSPGTQVYNEQFF. The CDR3 DNA reads as TGTGCCAGCAGCCCCGGGACTCAGGTCTACAATGAGCAGTTCTTC.